The source of this T cell receptor (beta chain) is a study of graft-versus-host responses after intestinal transplantation. Whole-study findings and limits: The presence of high graft-versus-host to host-versus-graft clonal ratios in allografts characterized patients with graft-donor T cell macrochimerism.

With 6 bases removed from V and 0 bases from J, the gap between germline ends came to 18 bases. This CDR3 spans 16 amino acids. Germline lookup yields CDR1 MNHEY and CDR2 SMNVEV (reference sequence). Details on this clone: Its antigen remains unknown.

Data came from immunoSEQ multiplex PCR; TCRdb stores just in-frame clones and leaves some out. Among approximately 50,000 clones listed, about 87% were seen once. This rearrangement joins TRBV27 to TRBJ2-7, with D possibly matching TRBD1 (6 bases). The receptor was derived from a human patient who received an intestinal transplant, so some T cells may come from the graft donor. The sample here was PBMCs, taken 26 days after transplant. The CDR3 nucleotides read TGTGCCAGCAGCCCCGAGGTGGGGGCCCTCTCCTACGAGCAGTACGTC. Its translation: CASSPEVGALSYEQYV.